Shown below are 32 T cell receptor beta chains from a single sample sequenced in a study of sequential checkpoint blockade in melanoma. Assay used: immunoSEQ multiplex PCR; TCRdb lists only in-frame clones, some missing. The sample holds around 2,000 clones, around 49% seen once. Stated treatment: randomized to nivolumab then ipilimumab (arm A) or the reverse (arm B). The sequences come from CD8+ T cells sorted from blood (inferred from file names), collected from a patient given nivolumab and ipilimumab in sequence. These receptors all come from a human patient with melanoma. Some clones in this sample may be carry-over from other donors' samples.

This sequence joins TRBV6-5 and TRBJ1-4; D remains unclear. V shed 5 bases and J shed 0 bases, with 10 bases lying between them. Germline CDR1 MNHEY, CDR2 SVGAGI. The CDR3 covers 15 residues. The CDR3 DNA follows: TGTGCCAGCAGTCTCACCGGTACAACTAATGAAAAACTGTTTTTT. Encoded protein: CASSLTGTTNEKLFF.

The chain combines TRBV6-5 with TRBJ1-1; no definite D call. CDR1 and CDR2 (germline): MNHEY, SVGAGI. The germline V and J ends were trimmed by 2 bases and 4 bases, with 8 bases remaining between them. The CDR3 contains 13 residues. CDR3 DNA sequence: TGTGCCAGCAGTTACAGGGCGGGCACTGAAGCTTTCTTT. Protein: CASSYRAGTEAFF.

The V gene is TRBV6-4, the J gene TRBJ2-1; 8 nucleotides align to TRBD2. The germline gives CDR1 MRHNA, CDR2 SNTAGT. The CDR3 has 18 residues. J was trimmed by 7 bases and V by 5 bases; bases with no gene match: 19. CDR3 DNA: TGTGCCAGCAGTCCGTTTAGTAGCGGGGAGATTTCGACTAATGAGCAGTTCTTC. Translation gives CASSPFSSGEISTNEQFF.

The V gene is TRBV5-1, the J gene TRBJ1-6; D ambiguous. Germline CDR1 reads SGHRS; CDR2 reads YFSETQ. This CDR3 spans 14 amino acids. The V end lost 2 bases, the J end lost 7 bases, and 10 bases lay between the germline ends. CDR3 in amino acids: CASSLDTANSPLHF. The CDR3 DNA reads TGCGCCAGCAGCTTAGATACAGCAAATTCACCCCTCCACTTT.

This chain connects TRBV7-3 to TRBJ2-7; 7 bases fit TRBD1. This CDR3 has 17 amino acids. With V trimmed by 2 bases and J by 0 bases, 10 bases remained unmatched. Per the germline V gene, CDR1 is SGHTA and CDR2 is FQGTGA. The chain's CDR3 is CASSLASFTGVSYEQYF. In DNA, the CDR3 is TGTGCCAGCAGCTTAGCGTCGTTTACAGGGGTCTCCTACGAGCAGTACTTC.

CDR3 nucleotide sequence: TGTGCTAGTGGTTTGGCCGGAGTCGGACAGGACAAGTATGGGAGCAATCAGCCCCAGCATTTT. Translated, it gives CASGLAGVGQDKYGSNQPQHF. The genes are TRBV12-5 and TRBJ1-5; 7 nucleotides agree with TRBD1. Germline trimming cut 1 base from V and 1 base from J; bases unmatched to any gene: 19. Germline-derived CDR1 and CDR2 are LGHNT and FRNRAP. This CDR3 comprises 21 residues.

CDR3: CASTPGLGGPAGELFF. CDR3 DNA: TGCGCCAGCACCCCCGGACTAGGGGGGCCAGCCGGGGAGCTGTTTTTT. The chain uses TRBV4-3 and TRBJ2-2; a weak D match, TRBD2 (7 bases). V lost 7 bases to trimming and J lost 6 bases, with 21 bases between them. Germline assignment: CDR1 LGHNA and CDR2 YSLEER. This CDR3 is built from 16 residues.

This clone was found once. V usage is TRBV19 and J usage is TRBJ2-2; no firm D call. The CDR3 runs to 14 residues. Germline assignment: CDR1 LNHDA and CDR2 SQIVND (reference sequence). V dropped 0 bases and J dropped 5 bases, with 7 bases sitting between them. CDR3 region: CASSIDPGTGELFF. In DNA, the CDR3 is TGTGCCAGTAGTATAGATCCAGGTACCGGGGAGCTGTTTTTT.

The J gene is TRBJ2-2, the V gene TRBV11-2; 10 bases map to TRBD2. Germline trimming cut 2 bases from V and 6 bases from J; bases unmatched to any gene: 12. The CDR3 extends over 18 amino acids. CDR1 is SGHAT, CDR2 FQNNGV, per germline. The CDR3 sequence: CASSLFFSAGGPAGELFF. The DNA of the CDR3 is TGTGCCAGCAGCTTATTTTTCTCAGCGGGGGGGCCAGCCGGGGAGCTGTTTTTT.

The rearrangement joins TRBV9 to TRBJ2-2, with a tentative D call TRBD1 (6 bases). Trimming took 1 base from V and 2 from J, leaving 9 bases between them. The CDR3 runs to 15 residues. Germline V gene data show CDR1 as SGDLS and CDR2 as YYNGEE. CDR3: CASSVYGTNTGELFF. In DNA form, the CDR3 reads TGTGCCAGCAGCGTATACGGGACAAACACCGGGGAGCTGTTTTTT.

The table lists this clone with a few counts. This chain connects TRBV14 to TRBJ1-2, with 8 bases that match TRBD1. V was pared by 1 base and J by 3 bases, with 1 base of the junction left unmatched. The V gene's germline CDR1 is SGHDN and CDR2 FVKESK. This CDR3 has 14 amino acids. In DNA form, the CDR3 reads TGTGCCAGCAGCCAAGTACAGGGGGACTATGGCTACACCTTC. It yields the protein CASSQVQGDYGYTF.

The gene calls are TRBV11-2 and TRBJ2-7; 7 bases align to TRBD1. V lost 1 base and J lost 0; bases outside the gene matches: 9. CDR1 SGHAT and CDR2 FQNNGV come from the germline V gene. This CDR3 spans 17 amino acids. Here the CDR3 DNA reads TGTGCCAGCAGCTTAGCGTCGTTTACAGGGGTCTCCTACGAGCAGTACTTC. The encoded protein is CASSLASFTGVSYEQYF.

The chain recombines TRBV18 with TRBJ1-1, with D possibly matching TRBD1 (5 bases). Trimming removed 2 bases at V and 4 bases at J, with 11 bases between. This CDR3 region has 14 residues. Germline CDR1 reads KGHSH; CDR2 reads LQKENI. CDR3 sequence reads: CASSPAAGSTEAFF. Written as DNA, the CDR3 is TGTGCCAGCTCACCAGCTGCAGGGTCCACTGAAGCTTTCTTT.

The sample holds a few counts of this clone. The V call is TRBV6-4, the J call TRBJ2-2, with a possible D match to TRBD2 (5 bases). The V end lost 5 bases, the J end lost 6 bases, and 7 bases lay between the germline ends. Germline V CDR1 and CDR2: MRHNA, SNTAGT. CDR3 length: 12 residues. In nucleotides, the CDR3 is TGTGCCAGCAGTTACGGGGCCGGGGAGCTGTTTTTT. Translation gives CASSYGAGELFF.

Comments on this clone: A much larger clone differs by one base, so this may be a read error. Other nucleotide sequences from this sample produce the same CDR3. In DNA, the CDR3 is TGTGCCAGCAGTACCGAACCCAGCAGGGGCGGCTATGGCTACACCTTC. Amino acids: CASSTEPSRGGYGYTF. The chain employs TRBV9 and TRBJ1-2, with a possible D match to TRBD1 (6 bases). There are 16 residues in the CDR3. V was clipped by 5 bases and J by 4 bases, with 21 bases between them. Germline CDR1 reads SGDLS; CDR2 reads YYNGEE.

This clone was recorded once. V usage is TRBV18 and J usage is TRBJ1-1; 9 nucleotides align to TRBD1. CDR1 KGHSH and CDR2 LQKENI come from the germline V gene. The CDR3 spans 14 residues. The V gene end was trimmed by 5 bases and the J gene end by 1 base; junction bases not matched to a gene: 2. CDR3 sequence reads: CASSAGQGNTEAFF. The CDR3, as DNA: TGTGCCAGCTCAGCGGGACAGGGGAACACTGAAGCTTTCTTT.

The chain is built from TRBV11-2 and TRBJ2-7, with a possible D match to TRBD2 (5 bases). Trimming removed 1 base from V and 7 bases from J, with 14 bases in between. This CDR3 spans 14 amino acids. Germline V gene lookup returns CDR1 SGHAT and CDR2 FQNNGV. Here the CDR3 reads CASSLGVRGREQYF. The DNA of the CDR3 is TGTGCCAGCAGCTTAGGGGTCCGAGGGCGGGAGCAGTACTTC.

The rearrangement links TRBV6-5 to TRBJ1-5; TRBD1 might be the D (6 bases). This CDR3 has 15 residues. Germline CDR1 and CDR2: MNHEY and SVGAGI. Trimming took off 7 bases at V and 2 bases at J, with 15 bases between the two ends. CDR3 in DNA: TGTGCCAGCAACGACCGACAGGACGGCAATCAGCCCCAGCATTTT. Encoded protein: CASNDRQDGNQPQHF.

The chain links TRBV6-4 to TRBJ2-3; 9 bases agree with TRBD2. Germline assignment: CDR1 MRHNA and CDR2 SNTAGT. The CDR3 runs 15 residues. J lost 2 bases, V lost 3 bases, and 3 bases had no gene match. CDR3 coding DNA: TGTGCCAGCAGTGAGACTAGCGGCTACACAGATACGCAGTATTTT. Protein product: CASSETSGYTDTQYF.

This clone was seen only a few times. The chain joins TRBV4-1 to TRBJ1-1; no clear D. With 3 bases removed from V and 4 bases from J, the gap between germline ends came to 9 bases. The CDR3 runs 13 residues. Germline V gene data show CDR1 as MGHRA and CDR2 as YSYEKL. Here the CDR3 reads CASSQREVTEAFF. Here the CDR3 DNA reads TGCGCCAGCAGCCAGCGAGAGGTCACTGAAGCTTTCTTT.

The V and J genes are TRBV2 and TRBJ1-2; D gene uncertain. The germline V and J ends were trimmed by 8 bases and 6 bases, with 19 bases remaining between them. The CDR3 spans 14 residues. Per the germline V gene, CDR1 is SNHLY and CDR2 is FYNNEI. CDR3 in DNA: TGTGCCAGCCTCTTGAACGGGGAGGTGGATGGCTACACCTTC. Translation gives CASLLNGEVDGYTF.

The chain carries TRBV6-5 and TRBJ1-2; TRBD1 matches 9 bases. The V and J ends lost 8 bases and 4 bases, in that order; junction bases with no gene match: 5. This CDR3 has 13 residues. Germline CDR1 is MNHEY and CDR2 is SVGAGI. Here the CDR3 reads CASGDRAGYGYTF. DNA for the CDR3: TGTGCCAGCGGGGACAGGGCGGGCTATGGCTACACCTTC.

The chain has TRBV15 and TRBJ1-2; D is unclear. The CDR3 has 13 amino acids. Germline assignment: CDR1 LNHNV and CDR2 YYDKDF (reference sequence). V was cut by 6 bases and J by 4 bases, with 12 bases left in between. CDR3 bases: TGTGCCACCAGTCACCTGGGCCTCTATGGCTACACCTTC. Translated, it gives CATSHLGLYGYTF.

CDR3 protein: CASSLTRDTPYEQYF. The CDR3 DNA sequence: TGTGCCAGCAGCCTCACCCGGGACACCCCCTACGAGCAGTACTTC. This sequence joins TRBV9 and TRBJ2-7, with a possible D match to TRBD1 (6 bases). The CDR3 has 15 amino acids. Between the trimmed V and J ends, which lost 4 bases and 2 bases, there was a span of 16 bases. From germline, CDR1 is SGDLS and CDR2 YYNGEE.

The chain has TRBV4-3 and TRBJ2-2; the D is unclear. The CDR3 has 15 residues. The V end lost 1 base, the J end lost 4 bases, and 10 bases lay between the germline ends. Per the germline V gene, CDR1 is LGHNA and CDR2 is YSLEER. DNA for the CDR3: TGCGCCAGCAGCCAAGGCTCTATCTCCACCGGGGAGCTGTTTTTT. It is translated as CASSQGSISTGELFF.

This clone was detected a few times. V is TRBV7-9 and J is TRBJ1-6; a weak D match, TRBD1 (5 bases). The CDR3 contains 14 residues. Germline V gives CDR1 SEHNR, CDR2 FQNEAQ (reference sequence). Trimming took off 1 base at V and 10 bases at J, with 11 bases between the two ends. CDR3 coding DNA: TGTGCCAGCAGCTTAGAGGACACTAACTCACCCCTCCACTTT. It translates to CASSLEDTNSPLHF.

Details on this clone: A read error likely explains this, since a far larger clone differs by one base. This same CDR3 is encoded by further DNA sequences in the sample. This rearrangement joins TRBV7-9 to TRBJ2-1; TRBD2 matches 11 bases. The germline gives CDR1 SEHNR, CDR2 FQNEAQ (reference sequence). The CDR3 sequence is 17 residues long. CDR3 sequence reads: CASSPRRLAGTYNEQFF. The CDR3 coding sequence is TGTGCCAGCAGCCCCAGGAGACTAGCGGGGACCTACAACGAGCAGTTCTTC.

This clone was detected once. This chain links TRBV19 with TRBJ1-6, with a weak D call TRBD1 (6 bases). V gave up 6 bases and J gave up 0 bases, with 15 bases separating them. The germline CDR1 and CDR2 sequences are LNHDA and SQIVND (reference sequence). The CDR3 runs to 17 residues. CDR3 bases: TGTGCCAGTAGCCCTTACAGGGTCGGCTCCTATAATTCACCCCTCCACTTT. This sequence encodes CASSPYRVGSYNSPLHF.

The rearrangement joins TRBV2 to TRBJ1-4; 7 positions agree with TRBD1. The length of the CDR3 is 13 residues. The ends lost 5 bases at V and 6 bases at J; junction bases unmatched: 3. CDR1 and CDR2 (germline): SNHLY, FYNNEI. The CDR3 sequence is CASSTGAYEKLFF. CDR3 nucleotides: TGTGCCAGCAGTACAGGGGCTTATGAAAAACTGTTTTTT.

This clone appeared a few times. In DNA, the CDR3 is TGTGCCAGCAGCTTAGACTCCCACGGCTACACCTTC. Residues: CASSLDSHGYTF. This sequence joins TRBV7-9 and TRBJ1-2; no reliable D call. Trimming shortened V by 1 base and J by 8 bases, and 8 bases separated the two germline ends. This CDR3 comprises 12 residues. The germline V gene has CDR1 SEHNR and CDR2 FQNEAQ (reference sequence).

The gene calls are TRBV27 and TRBJ2-2, with D possibly TRBD1 on 6 matching bases. CDR1 is MNHEY and CDR2 is SMNVEV in the germline V gene (reference sequence). The CDR3 has 14 residues. The V gene lost 2 bases and the J gene lost 7 bases, with 11 bases spanning the gap. The CDR3 sequence is CASSLRGSHGELFF. The DNA of the CDR3 is TGTGCCAGCAGTTTAAGGGGGTCACACGGGGAGCTGTTTTTT.

The rearrangement joins TRBV6-4 to TRBJ2-3; the D gene is possibly TRBD1 (6 bases). CDR1 MRHNA and CDR2 SNTAGT come from the germline V gene. The CDR3 spans 15 residues. V was trimmed by 0 bases and J by 3 bases, leaving 10 bases between them. CDR3 residues: CASSDSKQGTDTQYF. CDR3 bases: TGTGCCAGCAGTGACTCGAAACAGGGAACAGATACGCAGTATTTT.